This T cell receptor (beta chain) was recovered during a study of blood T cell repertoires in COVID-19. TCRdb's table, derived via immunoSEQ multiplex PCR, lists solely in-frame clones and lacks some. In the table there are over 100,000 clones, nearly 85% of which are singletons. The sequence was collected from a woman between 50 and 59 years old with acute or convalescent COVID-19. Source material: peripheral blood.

CDR3 nucleotides: TGTGCCAGCAGCTTAGAAAGGGGCCGATCTGGAAACACCATATATTTT. Protein sequence: CASSLERGRSGNTIYF. The V and J genes are TRBV7-9 and TRBJ1-3; D might be TRBD1 (5 bases). The CDR3 loop spans 16 amino acids. V lost 1 base and J 1 base, leaving 11 bases between the germline ends. Germline lookup yields CDR1 SEHNR and CDR2 FQNEAQ (reference sequence).